Given below is one TCR beta chain in context. No antigen is known for it. This sample is drawn from a study of T cells after yellow fever vaccination. General observations from the study: The study re-detected most primary-vaccination clones after the booster (under 97% CD4, 88% CD8).

Template switching with 5'RACE generated the TCR cDNA and added a universal primer site and UMIs. TCRdb re-called the 5' RACE reads through MiXCR, storing one row per CDR3 protein. The data contain 450,000 to 600,000 distinct CDR3 sequences, less than 15% of them singletons. This CDR3 comprises 18 residues. Germline V gene sequence: CDR1 SGHDT, CDR2 YYEEEE. Trimming pared 1 base from V and 0 bases from J, leaving 18 bases between. The clonotype was recovered from a young man who received the YFV17D yellow fever vaccine. Sample: PBMCs, taken on the day of the yellow fever booster vaccination. This sequence joins TRBV5-6 and TRBJ2-3; D perhaps matches TRBD2 (6 bases). The CDR3 DNA reads as TGTGCCAGCAGCTTGATCGGGGGACCCCGTGAGAGCACAGATACGCAGTATTTT. Amino acids: CASSLIGGPRESTDTQYF.